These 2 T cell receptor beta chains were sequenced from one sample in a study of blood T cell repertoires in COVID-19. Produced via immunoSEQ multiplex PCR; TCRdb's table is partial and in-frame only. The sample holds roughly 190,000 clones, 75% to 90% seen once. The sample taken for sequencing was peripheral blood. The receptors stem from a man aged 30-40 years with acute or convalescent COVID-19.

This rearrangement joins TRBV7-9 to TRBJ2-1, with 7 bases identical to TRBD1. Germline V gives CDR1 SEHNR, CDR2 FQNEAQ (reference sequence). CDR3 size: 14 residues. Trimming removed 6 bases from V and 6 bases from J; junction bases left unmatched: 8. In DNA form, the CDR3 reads TGTGCCAGCAGGCCCCAGACAGGGATCAATGAGCAGTTCTTC. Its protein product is CASRPQTGINEQFF.

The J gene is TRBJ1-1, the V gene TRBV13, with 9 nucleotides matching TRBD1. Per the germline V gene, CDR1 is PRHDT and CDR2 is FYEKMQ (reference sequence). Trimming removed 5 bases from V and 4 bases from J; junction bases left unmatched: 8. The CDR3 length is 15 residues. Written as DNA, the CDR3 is TGTGCCAGCAGCGGGACAGGGAGAAGGGGCACTGAAGCTTTCTTT. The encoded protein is CASSGTGRRGTEAFF.